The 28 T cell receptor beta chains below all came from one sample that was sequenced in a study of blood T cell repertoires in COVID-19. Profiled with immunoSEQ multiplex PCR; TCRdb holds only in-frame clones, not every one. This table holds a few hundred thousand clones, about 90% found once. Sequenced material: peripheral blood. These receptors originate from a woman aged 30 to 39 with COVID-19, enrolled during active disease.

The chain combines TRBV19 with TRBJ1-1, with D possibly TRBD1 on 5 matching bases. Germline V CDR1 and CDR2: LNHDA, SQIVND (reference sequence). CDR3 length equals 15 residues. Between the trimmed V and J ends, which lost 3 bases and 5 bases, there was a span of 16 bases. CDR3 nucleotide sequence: TGTGCCAGTAGTATCCTCGGTCCAGGGAGGACTGAAGCTTTCTTT. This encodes CASSILGPGRTEAFF.

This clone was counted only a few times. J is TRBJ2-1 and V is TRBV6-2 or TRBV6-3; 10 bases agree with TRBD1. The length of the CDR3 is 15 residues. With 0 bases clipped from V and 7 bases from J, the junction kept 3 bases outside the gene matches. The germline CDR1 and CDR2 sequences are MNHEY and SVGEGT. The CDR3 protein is CASSYSPGQGNEQFF. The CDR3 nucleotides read TGTGCCAGCAGTTACTCACCGGGACAGGGGAATGAGCAGTTCTTC.

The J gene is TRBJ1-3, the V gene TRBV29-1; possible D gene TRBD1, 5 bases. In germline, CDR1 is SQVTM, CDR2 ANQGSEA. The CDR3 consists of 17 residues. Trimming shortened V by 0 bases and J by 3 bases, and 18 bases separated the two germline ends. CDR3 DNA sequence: TGCAGCGTTGAAGATCGGTTAGCAGGGTCGGATGGAAACACCATATATTTT. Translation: CSVEDRLAGSDGNTIYF.

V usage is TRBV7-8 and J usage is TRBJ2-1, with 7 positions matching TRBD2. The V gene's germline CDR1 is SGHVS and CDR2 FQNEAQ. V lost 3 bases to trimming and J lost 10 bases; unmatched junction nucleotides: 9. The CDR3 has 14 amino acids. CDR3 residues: CASSFGTTMREQFF. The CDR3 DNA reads TGTGCCAGCAGCTTCGGGACTACCATGCGCGAGCAGTTCTTC.

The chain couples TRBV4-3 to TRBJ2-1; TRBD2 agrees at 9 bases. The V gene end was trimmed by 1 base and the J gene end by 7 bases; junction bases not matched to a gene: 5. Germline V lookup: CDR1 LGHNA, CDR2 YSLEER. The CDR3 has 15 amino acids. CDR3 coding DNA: TGCGCCAGCAGCCAAGGGAGCGGGAGGTCGAATGAGCAGTTCTTC. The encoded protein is CASSQGSGRSNEQFF.

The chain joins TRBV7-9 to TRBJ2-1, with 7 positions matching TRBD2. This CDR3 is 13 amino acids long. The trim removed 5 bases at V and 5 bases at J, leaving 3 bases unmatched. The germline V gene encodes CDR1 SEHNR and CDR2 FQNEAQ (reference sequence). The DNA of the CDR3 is TGTGCCAGCAGCCCTAGCGGCCACAATGAGCAGTTCTTC. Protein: CASSPSGHNEQFF. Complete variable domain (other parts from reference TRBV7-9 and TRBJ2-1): DTGVSQNPRHKITKRGQNVTFRCDPISEHNRLYWYRQTLGQGPEFLTYFQNEAQLEKSRLLSDRFSAERPKGSFSTLEIQRTEQGDSAMYLCASSPSGHNEQFFGPGTRLTVL.

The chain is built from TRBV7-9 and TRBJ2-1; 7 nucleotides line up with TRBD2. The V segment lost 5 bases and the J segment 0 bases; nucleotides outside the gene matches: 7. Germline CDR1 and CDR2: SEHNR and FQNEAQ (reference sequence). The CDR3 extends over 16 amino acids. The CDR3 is CASSPQRGSSYNEQFF. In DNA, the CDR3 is TGTGCCAGCAGCCCGCAGCGGGGCAGCTCCTACAATGAGCAGTTCTTC.

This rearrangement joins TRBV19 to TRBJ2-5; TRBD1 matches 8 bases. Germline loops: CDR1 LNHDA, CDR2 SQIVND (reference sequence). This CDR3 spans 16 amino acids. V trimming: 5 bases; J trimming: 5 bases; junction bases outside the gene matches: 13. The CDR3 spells CASSGARGRGMETQYF. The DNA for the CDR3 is TGTGCCAGTAGTGGGGCCAGGGGGCGCGGTATGGAGACCCAGTACTTC.

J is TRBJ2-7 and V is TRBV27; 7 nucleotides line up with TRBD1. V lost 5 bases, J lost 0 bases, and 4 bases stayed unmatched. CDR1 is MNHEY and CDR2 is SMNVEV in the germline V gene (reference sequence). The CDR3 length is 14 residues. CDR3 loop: CASSLHRGSYEQYF. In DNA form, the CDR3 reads TGTGCCAGCAGTCTCCACAGGGGCTCCTACGAGCAGTACTTC.

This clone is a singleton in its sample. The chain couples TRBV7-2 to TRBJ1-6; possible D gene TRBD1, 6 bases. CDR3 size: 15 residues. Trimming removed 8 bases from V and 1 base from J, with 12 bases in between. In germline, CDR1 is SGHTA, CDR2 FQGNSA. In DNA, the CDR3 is TGTGCCAGCGTAGCAAGGGGGTCCTATAATTCACCCCTCCACTTT. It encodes CASVARGSYNSPLHF. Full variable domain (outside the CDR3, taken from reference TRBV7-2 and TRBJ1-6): GAGVSQSPSNKVTEKGKDVELRCDPISGHTALYWYRQSLGQGLEFLIYFQGNSAPDKSGLPSDRFSAERTGGSVSTLTIQRTQQEDSAVYLCASVARGSYNSPLHFGNGTRLTVT.

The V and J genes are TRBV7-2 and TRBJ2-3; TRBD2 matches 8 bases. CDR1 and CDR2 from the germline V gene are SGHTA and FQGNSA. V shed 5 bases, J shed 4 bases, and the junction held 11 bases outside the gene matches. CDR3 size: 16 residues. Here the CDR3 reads CASSPLALAGPDTQYF. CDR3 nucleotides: TGTGCCAGCAGCCCCCTGGCTCTAGCGGGCCCAGATACGCAGTATTTT.

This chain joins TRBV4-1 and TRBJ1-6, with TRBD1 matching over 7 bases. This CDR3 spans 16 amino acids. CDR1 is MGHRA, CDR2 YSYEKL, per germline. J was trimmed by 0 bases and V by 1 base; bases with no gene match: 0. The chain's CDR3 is CASSQGDSSYNSPLHF. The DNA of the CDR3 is TGCGCCAGCAGCCAAGGGGACAGCTCCTATAATTCACCCCTCCACTTT.

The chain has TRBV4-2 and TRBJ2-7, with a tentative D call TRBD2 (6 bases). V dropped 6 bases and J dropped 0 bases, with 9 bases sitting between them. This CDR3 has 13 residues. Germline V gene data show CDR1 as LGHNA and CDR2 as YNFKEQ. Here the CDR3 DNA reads TGTGCCAGCAGTGGGGACTCCTCCTACGAGCAGTACTTC. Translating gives CASSGDSSYEQYF.

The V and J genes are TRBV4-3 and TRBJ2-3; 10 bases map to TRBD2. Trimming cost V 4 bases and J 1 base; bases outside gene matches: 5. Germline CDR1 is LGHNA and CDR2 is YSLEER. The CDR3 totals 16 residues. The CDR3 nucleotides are TGCGCCAGCAGCCGTGGGACTAGCGACCGCACAGATACGCAGTATTTT. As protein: CASSRGTSDRTDTQYF.

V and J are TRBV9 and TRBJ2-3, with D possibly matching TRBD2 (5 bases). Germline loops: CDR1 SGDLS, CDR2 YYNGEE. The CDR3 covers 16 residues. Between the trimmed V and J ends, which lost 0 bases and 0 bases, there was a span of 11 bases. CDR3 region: CASSVAPGSSTDTQYF. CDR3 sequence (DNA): TGTGCCAGCAGCGTAGCCCCGGGATCAAGCACAGATACGCAGTATTTT.

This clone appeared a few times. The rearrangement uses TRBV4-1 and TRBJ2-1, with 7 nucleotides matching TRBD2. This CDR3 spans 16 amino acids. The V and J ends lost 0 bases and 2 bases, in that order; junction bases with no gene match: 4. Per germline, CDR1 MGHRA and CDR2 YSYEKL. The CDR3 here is CASSQERGGAYNEQFF. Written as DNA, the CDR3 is TGCGCCAGCAGCCAAGAGAGGGGAGGGGCCTACAATGAGCAGTTCTTC.

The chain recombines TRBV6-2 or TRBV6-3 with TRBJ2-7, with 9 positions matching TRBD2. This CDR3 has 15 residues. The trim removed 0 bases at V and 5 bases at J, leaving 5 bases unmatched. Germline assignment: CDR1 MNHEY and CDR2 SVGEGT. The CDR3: CASSYSTGTSHEQYF. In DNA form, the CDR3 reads TGTGCCAGCAGTTACTCTACCGGGACTAGCCACGAGCAGTACTTC.

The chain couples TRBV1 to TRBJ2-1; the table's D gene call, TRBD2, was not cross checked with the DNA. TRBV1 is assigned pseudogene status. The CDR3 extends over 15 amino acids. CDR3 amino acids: CTSSPSRDGRDEQFF. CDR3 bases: TGCACCAGCAGCCCATCACGAGACGGGAGGGATGAGCAGTTCTTC.

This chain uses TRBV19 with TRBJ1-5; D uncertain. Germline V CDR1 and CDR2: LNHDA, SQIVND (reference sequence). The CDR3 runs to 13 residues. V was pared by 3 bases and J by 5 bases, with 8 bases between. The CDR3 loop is CASSIGTDQPQHF. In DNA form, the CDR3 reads TGTGCCAGTAGTATCGGAACAGATCAGCCCCAGCATTTT. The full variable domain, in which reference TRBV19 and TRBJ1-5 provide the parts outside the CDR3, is DGGITQSPKYLFRKEGQNVTLSCEQNLNHDAMYWYRQDPGQGLRLIYYSQIVNDFQKGDIAEGYSVSREKKESFPLTVTSAQKNPTAFYLCASSIGTDQPQHFGDGTRLSIL.

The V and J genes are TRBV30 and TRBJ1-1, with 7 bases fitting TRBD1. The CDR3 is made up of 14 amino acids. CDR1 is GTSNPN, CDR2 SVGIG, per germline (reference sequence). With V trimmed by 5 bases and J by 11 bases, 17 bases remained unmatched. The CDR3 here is CAWGRTGRSEGAFF. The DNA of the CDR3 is TGTGCCTGGGGGAGGACAGGACGATCTGAGGGCGCTTTCTTT. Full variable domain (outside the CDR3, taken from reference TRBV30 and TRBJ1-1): SQTIHQWPATLVQPVGSPLSLECTVEGTSNPNLYWYRQAAGRGLQLLFYSVGIGQISSEVPQNLSASRPQDRQFILSSKKLLLSDSGFYLCAWGRTGRSEGAFFGQGTRLTVV.

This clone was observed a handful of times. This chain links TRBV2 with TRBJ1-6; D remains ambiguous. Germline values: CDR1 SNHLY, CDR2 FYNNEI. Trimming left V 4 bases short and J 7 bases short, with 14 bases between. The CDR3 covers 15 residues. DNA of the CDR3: TGTGCCAGCAGTGTATCTTGGGGAGGAAATTCACCCCTCCACTTT. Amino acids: CASSVSWGGNSPLHF.

In nucleotides, the CDR3 is TGCGCCAGCAGTGATTCCGATGGCTACACCTTC. This codes for CASSDSDGYTF. V and J are TRBV10-2 and TRBJ1-2; no firm D call. Germline V lookup: CDR1 WSHSY, CDR2 SAAADI. V lost 3 bases to trimming and J lost 6 bases, with 5 bases between them. The CDR3 has 11 residues.

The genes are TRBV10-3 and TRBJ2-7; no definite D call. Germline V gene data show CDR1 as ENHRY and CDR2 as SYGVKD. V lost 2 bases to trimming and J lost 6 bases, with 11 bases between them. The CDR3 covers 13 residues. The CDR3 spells CAISEGPLVEQYF. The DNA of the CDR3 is TGTGCCATCAGTGAGGGCCCCCTGGTCGAGCAGTACTTC.

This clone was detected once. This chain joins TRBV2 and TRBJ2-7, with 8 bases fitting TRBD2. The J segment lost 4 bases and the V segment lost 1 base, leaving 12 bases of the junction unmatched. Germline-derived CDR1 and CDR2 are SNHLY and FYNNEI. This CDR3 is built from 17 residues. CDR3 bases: TGTGCCAGCAGTGAAGAGGGCAGGGTGAGCGGGAGATACGAGCAGTACTTC. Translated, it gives CASSEEGRVSGRYEQYF. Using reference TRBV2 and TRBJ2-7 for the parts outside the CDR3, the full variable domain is EPEVTQTPSHQVTQMGQEVILRCVPISNHLYFYWYRQILGQKVEFLVSFYNNEISEKSEIFDDQFSVERPDGSNFTLKIRSTKLEDSAMYFCASSEEGRVSGRYEQYFGPGTRLTVT.

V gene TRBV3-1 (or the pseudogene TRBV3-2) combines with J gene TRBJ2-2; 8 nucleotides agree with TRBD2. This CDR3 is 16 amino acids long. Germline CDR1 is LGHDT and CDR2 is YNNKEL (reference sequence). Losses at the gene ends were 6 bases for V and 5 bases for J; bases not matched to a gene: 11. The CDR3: CASSRLTSGGTGELFF. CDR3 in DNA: TGTGCCAGCAGTCGACTCACTAGCGGTGGAACCGGGGAGCTGTTTTTT.

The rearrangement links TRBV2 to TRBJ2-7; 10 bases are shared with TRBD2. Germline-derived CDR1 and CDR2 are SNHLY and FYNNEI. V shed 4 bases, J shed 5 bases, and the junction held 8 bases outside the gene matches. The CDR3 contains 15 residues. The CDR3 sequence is CASSAGLAGDHEQYF. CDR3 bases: TGTGCCAGCAGTGCAGGGCTAGCGGGAGATCACGAGCAGTACTTC.

CDR3 in amino acids: CASSLGGGIYEQYF. The CDR3 nucleotides are TGTGCCAGCAGCCTGGGCGGGGGGATATACGAGCAGTACTTC. V is TRBV28 and J is TRBJ2-7; 8 bases match TRBD2. The V gene's germline CDR1 is MDHEN and CDR2 SYDVKM. Trimming at V came to 6 bases and at J to 4 bases, leaving 8 bases not matched to a gene. CDR3 length equals 14 residues.

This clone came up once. CDR3 protein: CASRGQTYEQYF. The CDR3 DNA reads as TGTGCCAGCAGGGGACAAACCTACGAGCAGTACTTC. The chain couples TRBV2 to TRBJ2-7, with D perhaps TRBD1 (6 bases). Trimming removed 6 bases at V and 2 bases at J, with 8 bases between. Germline values: CDR1 SNHLY, CDR2 FYNNEI. The CDR3 is made up of 12 amino acids.